This TCR beta chain came from a study of cytomegalovirus exposure and HLA in healthy donors. 13 Jbeta primers and 60 Vbeta primers were used for the PCR. The method was immunoSEQ multiplex PCR; TCRdb's version includes in-frame clones alone and lacks a portion of them. The top ten clones hold roughly 2% of a sample with about 140,000 clones, less than 85% of them seen once. This clone was observed once. Germline V lookup: CDR1 LNHDA, CDR2 SQIVND (reference sequence). This CDR3 contains 13 residues. Trimming pared 9 bases from V and 0 bases from J, leaving 11 bases between. V is TRBV19 and J is TRBJ1-1; D perhaps matches TRBD1 (6 bases). Sequencing was carried out using PBMCs. The source is a woman aged 60-70 years in good health and CMV-seropositive. The CDR3 loop is CASRGQMNTEAFF. The CDR3 coding sequence is TGTGCCAGCAGGGGACAAATGAACACTGAAGCTTTCTTT.